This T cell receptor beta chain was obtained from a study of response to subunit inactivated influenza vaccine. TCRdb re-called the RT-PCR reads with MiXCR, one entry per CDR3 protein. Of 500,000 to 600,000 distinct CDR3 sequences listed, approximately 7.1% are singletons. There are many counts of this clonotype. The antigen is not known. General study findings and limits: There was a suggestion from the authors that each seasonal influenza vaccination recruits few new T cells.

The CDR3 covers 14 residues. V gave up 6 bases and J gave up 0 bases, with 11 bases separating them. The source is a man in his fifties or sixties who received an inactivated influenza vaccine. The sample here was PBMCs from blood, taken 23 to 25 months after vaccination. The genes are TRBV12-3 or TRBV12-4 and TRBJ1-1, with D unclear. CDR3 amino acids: CASRPSHVNTEAFF. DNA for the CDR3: TGTGCCAGCAGACCCTCACACGTGAACACTGAAGCTTTCTTT.